This TCR beta chain was recorded in a study of blood T cell repertoires in COVID-19. Across the study: T cells, B-cell-depleted T cells, or PBMCs supplied cDNA or gDNA.

How the authors handled the data: How many nucleated cells were present was estimated from reference gene primer amplification. The repertoire was sequenced with immunoSEQ multiplex PCR; TCRdb's copy has only in-frame clones and lacks some. V and J calls and clone size are copied from that table; D and trimming were computed from the DNA. The data show about 74,000 clones, approximately 86% seen once. The germline V and J ends were trimmed by 4 bases and 2 bases, with 8 bases remaining between them. This CDR3 is 13 amino acids long. Germline assignment: CDR1 SGHRS and CDR2 YFSETQ. This rearrangement joins TRBV5-1 to TRBJ2-3; D uncertain. This receptor was identified in an elderly woman with active or convalescent COVID-19. Specimen: peripheral blood. The CDR3 nucleotides are TGCGCCAGCAGCCTGACTTCCACAGATACGCAGTATTTT. It translates to CASSLTSTDTQYF.